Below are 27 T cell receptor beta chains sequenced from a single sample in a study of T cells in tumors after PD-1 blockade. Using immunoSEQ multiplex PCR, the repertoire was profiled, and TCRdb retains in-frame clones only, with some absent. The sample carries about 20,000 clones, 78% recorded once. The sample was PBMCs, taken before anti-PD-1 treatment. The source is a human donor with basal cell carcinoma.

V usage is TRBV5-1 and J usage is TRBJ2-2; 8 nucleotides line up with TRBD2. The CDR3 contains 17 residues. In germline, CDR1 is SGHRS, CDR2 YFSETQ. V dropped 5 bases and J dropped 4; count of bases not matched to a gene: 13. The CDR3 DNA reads TGCGCCAGCAGGGACGTAGGCGCGGGAGGCAGCACCGGGGAGCTGTTTTTT. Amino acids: CASRDVGAGGSTGELFF. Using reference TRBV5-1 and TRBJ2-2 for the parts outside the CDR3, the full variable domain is KAGVTQTPRYLIKTRGQQVTLSCSPISGHRSVSWYQQTPGQGLQFLFEYFSETQRNKGNFPGRFSGRQFSNSRSEMNVSTLELGDSALYLCASRDVGAGGSTGELFFGEGSRLTVL.

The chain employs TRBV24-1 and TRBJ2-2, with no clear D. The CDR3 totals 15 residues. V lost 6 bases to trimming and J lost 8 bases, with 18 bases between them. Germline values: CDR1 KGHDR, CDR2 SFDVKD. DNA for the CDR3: TGTGCCACCAGTCTCGGGTCTCAGGATTCGGGGGAGCTGTTTTTT. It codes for CATSLGSQDSGELFF.

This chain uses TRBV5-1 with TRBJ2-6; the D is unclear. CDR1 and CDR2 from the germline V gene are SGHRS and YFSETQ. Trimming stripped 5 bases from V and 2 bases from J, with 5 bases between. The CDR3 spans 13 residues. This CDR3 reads CASRFAGANVLTF. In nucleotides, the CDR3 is TGCGCCAGCAGGTTCGCTGGGGCCAACGTCCTGACTTTC. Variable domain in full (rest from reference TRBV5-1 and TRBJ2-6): KAGVTQTPRYLIKTRGQQVTLSCSPISGHRSVSWYQQTPGQGLQFLFEYFSETQRNKGNFPGRFSGRQFSNSRSEMNVSTLELGDSALYLCASRFAGANVLTFGAGSRLTVL.

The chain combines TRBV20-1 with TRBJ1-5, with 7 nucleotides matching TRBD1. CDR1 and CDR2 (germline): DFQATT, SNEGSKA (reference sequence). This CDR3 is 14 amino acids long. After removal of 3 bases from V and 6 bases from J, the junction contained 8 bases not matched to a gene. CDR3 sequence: CSASGPGDSQPQHF. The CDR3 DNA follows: TGCAGTGCTAGTGGACCTGGGGACAGTCAGCCCCAGCATTTT.

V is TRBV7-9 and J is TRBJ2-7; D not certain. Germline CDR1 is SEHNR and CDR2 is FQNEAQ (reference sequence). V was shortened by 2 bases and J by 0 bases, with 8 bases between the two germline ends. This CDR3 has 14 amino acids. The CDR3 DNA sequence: TGTGCCAGCAGCTTATTAGGAAGCTCCTACGAGCAGTACTTC. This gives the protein CASSLLGSSYEQYF.

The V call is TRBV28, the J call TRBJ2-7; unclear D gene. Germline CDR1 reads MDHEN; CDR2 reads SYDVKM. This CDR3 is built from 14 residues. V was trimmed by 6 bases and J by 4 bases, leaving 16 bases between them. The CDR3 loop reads CASRFSPLAYEQYF. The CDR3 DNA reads TGTGCCAGCAGATTCTCCCCGCTGGCTTACGAGCAGTACTTC.

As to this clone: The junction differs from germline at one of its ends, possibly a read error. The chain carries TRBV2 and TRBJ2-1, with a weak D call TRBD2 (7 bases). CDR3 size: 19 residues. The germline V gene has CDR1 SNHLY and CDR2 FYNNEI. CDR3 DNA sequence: TGTGCCAGCTGTGAGGGGGGGGCGCGGGCGGGGAGCTCCTACAATGAGCAGTTCTTC. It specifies CASCEGGARAGSSYNEQFF. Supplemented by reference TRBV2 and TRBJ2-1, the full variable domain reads EPEVTQTPSHQVTQMGQEVILRCVPISNHLYFYWYRQILGQKVEFLVSFYNNEISEKSEIFDDQFSVERPDGSNFTLKIRSTKLEDSAMYFCASCEGGARAGSSYNEQFFGPGTRLTVL.

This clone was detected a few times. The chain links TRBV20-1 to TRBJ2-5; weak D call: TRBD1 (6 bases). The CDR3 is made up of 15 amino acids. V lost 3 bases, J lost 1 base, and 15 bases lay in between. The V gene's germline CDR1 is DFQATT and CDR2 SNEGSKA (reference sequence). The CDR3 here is CSASRVGAFQETQYF. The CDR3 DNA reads TGCAGTGCTAGTCGAGTGGGGGCCTTCCAAGAGACCCAGTACTTC.

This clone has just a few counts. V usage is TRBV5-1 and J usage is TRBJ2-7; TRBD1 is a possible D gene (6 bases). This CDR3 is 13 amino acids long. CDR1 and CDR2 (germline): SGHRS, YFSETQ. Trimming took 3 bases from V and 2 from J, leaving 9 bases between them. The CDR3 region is CASSWTVAYEQYF. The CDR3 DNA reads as TGCGCCAGCAGCTGGACAGTCGCCTACGAGCAGTACTTC.

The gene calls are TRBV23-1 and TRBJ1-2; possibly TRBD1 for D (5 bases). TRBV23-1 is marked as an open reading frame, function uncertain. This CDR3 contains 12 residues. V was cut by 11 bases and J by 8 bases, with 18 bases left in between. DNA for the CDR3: TGCGCCGGGGGGTGGCCCGGTTTAGGCTACACCTTC. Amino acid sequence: CAGGWPGLGYTF.

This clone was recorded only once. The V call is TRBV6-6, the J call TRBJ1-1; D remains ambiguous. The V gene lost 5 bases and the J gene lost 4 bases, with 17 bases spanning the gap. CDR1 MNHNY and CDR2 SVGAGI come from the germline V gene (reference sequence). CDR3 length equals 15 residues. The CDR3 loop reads CASSNRPRGGTEAFF. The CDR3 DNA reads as TGTGCCAGCAGTAACCGCCCCCGAGGTGGCACTGAAGCTTTCTTT.

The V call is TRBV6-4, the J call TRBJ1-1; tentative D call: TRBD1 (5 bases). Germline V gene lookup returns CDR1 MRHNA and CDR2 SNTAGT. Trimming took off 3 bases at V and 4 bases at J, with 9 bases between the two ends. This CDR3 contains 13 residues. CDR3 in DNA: TGTGCCAGCAGTGAAAGGGGCACCACTGAAGCTTTCTTT. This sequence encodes CASSERGTTEAFF.

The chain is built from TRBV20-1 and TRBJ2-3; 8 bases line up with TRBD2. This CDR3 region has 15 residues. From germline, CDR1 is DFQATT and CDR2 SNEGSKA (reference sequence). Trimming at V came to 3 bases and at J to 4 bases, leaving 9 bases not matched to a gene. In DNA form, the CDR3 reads TGCAGTGCTAGTCGTAGCAGCGGGGGAGCAGATACGCAGTATTTT. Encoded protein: CSASRSSGGADTQYF.

CDR3 sequence reads: CASSYATGARETQYF. CDR3 nucleotides: TGTGCCAGCAGTTACGCCACAGGGGCTCGAGAGACCCAGTACTTC. The chain is built from TRBV6-5 and TRBJ2-5, with 7 bases aligning to TRBD1. Germline CDR1 and CDR2: MNHEY and SVGAGI. V dropped 2 bases and J dropped 4; count of bases not matched to a gene: 7. The CDR3 loop spans 15 amino acids.

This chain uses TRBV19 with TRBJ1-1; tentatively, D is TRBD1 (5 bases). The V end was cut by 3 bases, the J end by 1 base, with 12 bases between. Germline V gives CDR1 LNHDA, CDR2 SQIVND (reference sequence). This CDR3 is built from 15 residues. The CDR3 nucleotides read TGTGCCAGTAGTATCAGAGGGGCTGGGAACACTGAAGCTTTCTTT. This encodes CASSIRGAGNTEAFF.

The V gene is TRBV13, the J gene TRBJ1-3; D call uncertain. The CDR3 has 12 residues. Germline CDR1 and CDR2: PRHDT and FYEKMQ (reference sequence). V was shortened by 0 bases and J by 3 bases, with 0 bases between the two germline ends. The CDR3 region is CASSLGGNTIYF. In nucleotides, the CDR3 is TGTGCCAGCAGCTTAGGTGGAAACACCATATATTTT.

The CDR3 sequence: CASSLGGTSAREQYF. For the CDR3, the DNA is TGTGCCAGCAGCTTAGGGGGGACTAGTGCTCGCGAGCAGTACTTC. This rearrangement joins TRBV7-9 to TRBJ2-7, with TRBD2 matching 8 bases. The CDR3 is 15 residues long. J was trimmed by 6 bases and V by 1 base; bases with no gene match: 8. From germline, CDR1 is SEHNR and CDR2 FQNEAQ (reference sequence). The entire variable domain, with the rest obtained from reference TRBV7-9 and TRBJ2-7, is as follows: DTGVSQNPRHKITKRGQNVTFRCDPISEHNRLYWYRQTLGQGPEFLTYFQNEAQLEKSRLLSDRFSAERPKGSFSTLEIQRTEQGDSAMYLCASSLGGTSAREQYFGPGTRLTVT.

CDR3 loop: CASRRDSNQPQHF. CDR3 DNA: TGTGCCAGCAGACGGGACAGTAATCAGCCCCAGCATTTT. V is TRBV7-2 and J is TRBJ1-5, with 7 bases that match TRBD1. The CDR3 totals 13 residues. From germline, CDR1 is SGHTA and CDR2 FQGNSA. Trimming cost V 6 bases and J 4 bases; bases outside gene matches: 3.

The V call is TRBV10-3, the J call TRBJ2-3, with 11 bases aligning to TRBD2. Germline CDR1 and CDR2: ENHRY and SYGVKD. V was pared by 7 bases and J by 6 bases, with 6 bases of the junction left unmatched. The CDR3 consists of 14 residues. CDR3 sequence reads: CAITKLAGDDTQYF. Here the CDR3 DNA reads TGTGCCATCACCAAACTAGCGGGAGATGATACGCAGTATTTT.

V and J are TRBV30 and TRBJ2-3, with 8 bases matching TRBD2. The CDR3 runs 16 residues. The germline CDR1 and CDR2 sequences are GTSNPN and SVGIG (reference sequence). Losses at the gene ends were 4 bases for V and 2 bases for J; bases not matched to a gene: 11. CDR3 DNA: TGTGCCTGGACTCAACCCTTAGCGGGGTTCACAGATACGCAGTATTTT. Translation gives CAWTQPLAGFTDTQYF.

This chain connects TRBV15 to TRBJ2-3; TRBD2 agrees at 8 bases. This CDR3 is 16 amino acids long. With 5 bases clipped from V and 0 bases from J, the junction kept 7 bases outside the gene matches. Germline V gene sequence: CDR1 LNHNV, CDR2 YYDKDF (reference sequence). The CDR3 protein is CATSLRSGGSTDTQYF. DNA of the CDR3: TGTGCCACCAGCCTGCGGAGCGGGGGAAGCACAGATACGCAGTATTTT.

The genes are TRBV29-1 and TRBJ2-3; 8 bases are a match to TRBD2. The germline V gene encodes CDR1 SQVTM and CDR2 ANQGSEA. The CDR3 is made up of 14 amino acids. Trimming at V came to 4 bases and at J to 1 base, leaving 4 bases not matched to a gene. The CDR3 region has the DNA TGCAGCGTTGGCGAAGCGGGGGGCACAGATACGCAGTATTTT. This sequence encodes CSVGEAGGTDTQYF.

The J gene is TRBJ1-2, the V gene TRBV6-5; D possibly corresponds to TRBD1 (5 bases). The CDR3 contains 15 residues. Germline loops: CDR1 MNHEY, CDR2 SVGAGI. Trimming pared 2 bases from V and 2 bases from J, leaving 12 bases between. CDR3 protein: CASSYPQGSNYGYTF. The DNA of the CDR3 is TGTGCCAGCAGTTACCCTCAGGGCTCCAACTATGGCTACACCTTC.

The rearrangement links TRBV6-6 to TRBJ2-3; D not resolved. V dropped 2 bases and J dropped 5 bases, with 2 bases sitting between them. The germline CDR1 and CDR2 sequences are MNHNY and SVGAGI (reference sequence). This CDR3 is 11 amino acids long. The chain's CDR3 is CASSYEDTQYF. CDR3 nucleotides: TGTGCCAGCAGTTACGAAGATACGCAGTATTTT.

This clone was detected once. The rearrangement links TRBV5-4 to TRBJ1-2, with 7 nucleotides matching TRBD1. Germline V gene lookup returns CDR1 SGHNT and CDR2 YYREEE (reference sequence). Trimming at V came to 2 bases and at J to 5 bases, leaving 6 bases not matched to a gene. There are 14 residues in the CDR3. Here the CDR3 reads CASSLWTGSYGYTF. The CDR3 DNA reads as TGTGCCAGCAGCTTATGGACAGGCTCATATGGCTACACCTTC.

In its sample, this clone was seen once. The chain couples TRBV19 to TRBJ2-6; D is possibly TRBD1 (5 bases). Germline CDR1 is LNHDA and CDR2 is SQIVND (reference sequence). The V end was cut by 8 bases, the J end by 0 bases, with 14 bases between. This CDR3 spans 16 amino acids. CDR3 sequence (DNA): TGTGCCAGTGAGGACAACACCGCCTCTGGGGCCAACGTCCTGACTTTC. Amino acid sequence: CASEDNTASGANVLTF.

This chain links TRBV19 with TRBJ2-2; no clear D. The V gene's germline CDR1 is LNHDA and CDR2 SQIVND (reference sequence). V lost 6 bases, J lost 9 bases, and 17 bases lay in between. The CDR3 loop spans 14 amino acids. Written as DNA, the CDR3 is TGTGCCAGTAGCCCAGGCGGCACTCCGAGGGAGCTGTTTTTT. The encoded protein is CASSPGGTPRELFF.